Listed here is a single T cell receptor beta chain. The data derive from a study of OX40 agonist ivuxolimab in advanced cancers. Study-level information: Dose-escalation cases comprised hepatocellular carcinoma, melanoma, renal cell or head and neck cancer.

Sequencing used immunoSEQ multiplex PCR; TCRdb keeps in-frame clones, though not all of them. Of around 70,000 clones in the sample, roughly 87% were seen once. Germline assignment: CDR1 SGHTA and CDR2 FQGNSA. V lost 6 bases and J lost 6, with 17 bases in between. This CDR3 comprises 14 residues. This TCR was sampled from an adult with an advanced solid tumor such as melanoma, head and neck, liver or kidney cancer. The sequences come from CD4+ or CD8+ T cells sorted from blood, collected in a trial of the OX40 agonist ivuxolimab. The gene calls are TRBV7-2 and TRBJ1-2, with D maybe TRBD1 (6 bases). CDR3 coding DNA: TGTGCCAGCAGTAACAGGGTAGCCCGTGATGGCTACACCTTC. Translation gives CASSNRVARDGYTF.